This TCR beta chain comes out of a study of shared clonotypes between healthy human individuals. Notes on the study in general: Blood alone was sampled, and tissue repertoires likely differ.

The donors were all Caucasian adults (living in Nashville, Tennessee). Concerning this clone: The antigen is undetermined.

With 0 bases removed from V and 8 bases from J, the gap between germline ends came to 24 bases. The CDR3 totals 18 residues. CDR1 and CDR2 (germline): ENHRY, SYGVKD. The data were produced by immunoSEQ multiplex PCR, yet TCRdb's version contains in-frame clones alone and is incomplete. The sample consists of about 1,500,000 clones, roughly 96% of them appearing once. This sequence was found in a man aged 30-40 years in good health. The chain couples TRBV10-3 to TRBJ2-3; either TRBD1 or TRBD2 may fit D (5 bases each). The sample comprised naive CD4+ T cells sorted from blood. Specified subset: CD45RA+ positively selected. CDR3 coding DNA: TGTGCCATCAGTGAGTCGAGTGTGGGGGACGCCCTAGCCGGTACGCAGTATTTT. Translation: CAISESSVGDALAGTQYF.